Shown below are 15 T cell receptor beta chains from a single sample sequenced in a study of cytomegalovirus exposure and HLA in healthy donors. The PCR made use of 60 Vbeta and 13 Jbeta primers. The data were produced by immunoSEQ multiplex PCR, yet TCRdb's version contains in-frame clones alone and is incomplete. The table has about 200,000 clones, roughly 79% seen once. The specimen was PBMCs. The receptors shown here come from a man aged 25 to 40 in good health and CMV-seronegative.

V gene TRBV6-1 combines with J gene TRBJ2-3, with TRBD2 matching 7 bases. This CDR3 is built from 13 residues. Germline V gives CDR1 MNHNS, CDR2 SASEGT. Trimming removed 6 bases from V and 4 bases from J; junction bases left unmatched: 4. CDR3 coding DNA: TGTGCCAGCAGCGGGAGGCTGGCAGATACGCAGTATTTT. Its translation: CASSGRLADTQYF.

The V gene is TRBV7-9, the J gene TRBJ2-2; maybe TRBD1 (6 bases). V shed 3 bases and J shed 0 bases, with 14 bases lying between them. CDR3 size: 17 residues. Per germline, CDR1 SEHNR and CDR2 FQNEAQ (reference sequence). CDR3 sequence (DNA): TGTGCCAGCAGCTTGAGGCAGGGGATTGCGAACACCGGGGAGCTGTTTTTT. Translating gives CASSLRQGIANTGELFF.

As concerns this clone: Its ends do not fully match the called genes, so a read error is possible. Other nucleotide sequences from this sample produce the same CDR3. The rearrangement uses TRBV7-7 and TRBJ2-3; 12 positions agree with TRBD2. This CDR3 has 15 amino acids. Per germline, CDR1 SSHAT and CDR2 FNYEAQ (reference sequence). Written as DNA, the CDR3 is TGTGCTAGCAGCTTAGGACTAGCGGGAACAGATACGCAGTATTTT. Residues: CASSLGLAGTDTQYF.

This clone occurred a few times. V and J are TRBV2 and TRBJ2-7; no reliable D call. The V end lost 4 bases, the J end lost 0 bases, and 10 bases lay between the germline ends. CDR1 and CDR2 (germline): SNHLY, FYNNEI. This CDR3 region has 14 residues. The CDR3 protein is CASSGSLTSYEQYF. The CDR3 DNA sequence: TGTGCCAGCAGTGGGAGCCTCACCTCCTACGAGCAGTACTTC.

This clone was observed a handful of times. The chain uses TRBV6-6 and TRBJ1-5; TRBD1 matches 7 bases. Germline loops: CDR1 MNHNY, CDR2 SVGAGI (reference sequence). Germline trimming cut 5 bases from V and 5 bases from J; bases unmatched to any gene: 6. CDR3 size: 14 residues. Here the CDR3 DNA reads TGTGCCAGCAGTGGGGACAGAGCATATCAGCCCCAGCATTTT. It yields the protein CASSGDRAYQPQHF.

The rearrangement joins TRBV5-4 to TRBJ2-1, with 8 bases fitting TRBD2. There are 15 residues in the CDR3. Germline V CDR1 and CDR2: SGHNT, YYREEE (reference sequence). Trimming at V came to 0 bases and at J to 6 bases, leaving 5 bases not matched to a gene. The CDR3 region is CASSLVGTSSNEQFF. The CDR3, as DNA: TGTGCCAGCAGCTTGGTCGGGACTAGTTCCAATGAGCAGTTCTTC.

The V gene is TRBV4-1, the J gene TRBJ2-7; the match to TRBD2 covers 10 bases. Germline V lookup: CDR1 MGHRA, CDR2 YSYEKL. V shed 0 bases, J shed 2 bases, and the junction held 13 bases outside the gene matches. CDR3 size: 19 residues. Here the CDR3 reads CASSQESSSGRIVTYEQYF. In nucleotides, the CDR3 is TGCGCCAGCAGCCAAGAGAGTTCTAGCGGGAGAATTGTTACCTACGAGCAGTACTTC.

The genes are TRBV19 and TRBJ1-6; 7 bases align to TRBD1. CDR3 size: 16 residues. With 6 bases clipped from V and 7 bases from J, the junction kept 12 bases outside the gene matches. CDR1 is LNHDA, CDR2 SQIVND, per germline (reference sequence). CDR3 nucleotides: TGTGCCAGTAGGGAGGGACAGCCGAACTTCAATTCACCCCTCCACTTT. Its protein is CASREGQPNFNSPLHF.

The V call is TRBV5-1, the J call TRBJ2-7; tentatively, D is TRBD1 (6 bases). V shed 0 bases and J shed 3 bases, with 13 bases lying between them. The germline CDR1 and CDR2 sequences are SGHRS and YFSETQ. The CDR3 has 15 residues. Here the CDR3 reads CASSLGAGVNYEQYF. CDR3 DNA: TGCGCCAGCAGCTTGGGGGCAGGGGTAAACTACGAGCAGTACTTC.

As for this clone: The identical CDR3 is also encoded by other nucleotide sequences in the sample. CDR3 nucleotide sequence: TGTGCCAGCAGTTTGAGCGGGGGGAGCAATCAGCCCCAGCATTTT. Translation: CASSLSGGSNQPQHF. The chain carries TRBV28 and TRBJ1-5, with D possibly matching TRBD1 (5 bases). Trimming left V 3 bases short and J 1 base short, with 10 bases between. CDR3 size: 15 residues. CDR1 is MDHEN and CDR2 is SYDVKM in the germline V gene.

The genes are TRBV6-1 and TRBJ2-7; 11 positions agree with TRBD2. The CDR3 is 19 amino acids. The germline V gene has CDR1 MNHNS and CDR2 SASEGT. V dropped 2 bases and J dropped 3; count of bases not matched to a gene: 15. The CDR3 DNA reads as TGTGCCAGCAGTGAAAGTTGGGTTACTAGCGGGAGTAGGGTCTACGAGCAGTACTTC. This encodes CASSESWVTSGSRVYEQYF.

The genes are TRBV7-9 and TRBJ1-1; D is unresolved. V was trimmed by 5 bases and J by 10 bases, leaving 14 bases between them. The germline gives CDR1 SEHNR, CDR2 FQNEAQ (reference sequence). This CDR3 comprises 12 residues. The CDR3 protein is CASSNLGEAAFF. In DNA form, the CDR3 reads TGTGCCAGCAGCAACCTAGGTGAGGCAGCTTTCTTT.

The chain links TRBV2 to TRBJ1-4, with 9 nucleotides matching TRBD1. The V gene's germline CDR1 is SNHLY and CDR2 FYNNEI. There are 15 residues in the CDR3. V was clipped by 2 bases and J by 7 bases; unmatched bases: 5. The CDR3, as DNA: TGTGCCAGCAGTGAACGGGAGACAGGGGGTGAAAAACTGTTTTTT. Protein sequence: CASSERETGGEKLFF.

The V call is TRBV5-1, the J call TRBJ2-2; TRBD2 agrees at 10 bases. Trimming took 0 bases from V and 5 from J; bases not matched to a gene: 1. Looked up from germline, CDR1 is SGHRS and CDR2 is YFSETQ. This CDR3 is built from 15 residues. The CDR3 reads CASSLASGRTGELFF. CDR3 DNA: TGCGCCAGCAGCTTGGCTAGCGGGAGAACCGGGGAGCTGTTTTTT.

This rearrangement joins TRBV5-1 to TRBJ1-4, with 8 bases fitting TRBD1. Germline CDR1 SGHRS, CDR2 YFSETQ. Trimming at V came to 1 base and at J to 3 bases, leaving 5 bases not matched to a gene. This CDR3 comprises 16 residues. The CDR3: CASSLSGTGSNEKLFF. DNA for the CDR3: TGCGCCAGCAGCTTGTCCGGGACAGGCTCTAATGAAAAACTGTTTTTT.